What follows is one T cell receptor beta chain and its context. The study ran its PCR with 60 Vbeta and 13 Jbeta primers. Method: immunoSEQ multiplex PCR; TCRdb's copy keeps in-frame clones and lacks some. This repertoire shows 150,000 to 200,000 clones, 70% to 80% found once; its top ten account for 1.6%. This entry is derived from a study of cytomegalovirus exposure and HLA in healthy donors. V was clipped by 4 bases and J by 5 bases; unmatched bases: 23. The CDR3 is made up of 21 amino acids. Germline V gene sequence: CDR1 MGHRA, CDR2 YSYEKL. This receptor was obtained from a woman between 45 and 60 years old in good health and CMV-seronegative. Sequencing input: PBMCs. The chain joins TRBV4-1 to TRBJ2-7, with 13 bases identical to TRBD2. CDR3 in amino acids: CASSPTRTGERTSGGRDEQYF. The CDR3 DNA sequence: TGCGCCAGCAGCCCCACCAGGACAGGGGAAAGGACTAGCGGGGGAAGGGACGAGCAGTACTTC.